Presented here are 13 T cell receptor beta chains from one specimen sequenced in a study of blood T cells in healthy people across ages. The second PCR ran roughly 7 to 12 cycles with a sample-barcoded 5' primer and J-beta primers. A single record per CDR3 protein comes from TCRdb applying MiXCR to the 5' RACE reads. In the table there are roughly 790,000 distinct CDR3 sequences, roughly 41% of which are singletons. What was sequenced was blood. These receptors came from a woman aged 60-75 years in good health.

This clonotype appeared a few times. With a much larger clone just one base away, this may be a read error. The CDR3 loop reads CASSATVMNTEAFF. CDR3 sequence (DNA): TGTGCCAGCAGCGCCACGGTAATGAACACTGAAGCTTTCTTT. This chain uses TRBV7-8 with TRBJ1-1, with D hard to call. V was pared by 5 bases and J by 0 bases, with 10 bases between. CDR3 size: 14 residues. From germline, CDR1 is SGHVS and CDR2 FQNEAQ.

This clonotype was recorded a few times. The V gene is TRBV18, the J gene TRBJ2-5; 9 bases match TRBD1. Germline V gene data show CDR1 as KGHSH and CDR2 as LQKENI. The trim removed 3 bases at V and 2 bases at J, leaving 7 bases unmatched. This CDR3 contains 16 residues. The DNA of the CDR3 is TGTGCCAGCTCACCGCGGGACAGGGCATTTCAAGAGACCCAGTACTTC. Translated: CASSPRDRAFQETQYF.

The chain has TRBV29-1 and TRBJ2-3; tentatively, D is TRBD2 (6 bases). CDR1 and CDR2 from the germline V gene are SQVTM and ANQGSEA. V was cut by 6 bases and J by 1 base, with 8 bases left in between. This CDR3 region has 12 residues. The CDR3 sequence: CSVGGGTDTQYF. DNA of the CDR3: TGCAGCGTAGGCGGGGGCACAGATACGCAGTATTTT.

J is TRBJ2-7 and V is TRBV30; 9 bases line up with TRBD1. V shed 2 bases, J shed 3 bases, and the junction held 5 bases outside the gene matches. CDR3 size: 14 residues. Germline CDR1 GTSNPN, CDR2 SVGIG (reference sequence). CDR3 DNA: TGTGCCTGGAGTAACGGGGGACAGGGCTACGAGCAGTACTTC. Translating gives CAWSNGGQGYEQYF.

The chain recombines TRBV3-1 with TRBJ2-5; TRBD2 matches 7 bases. Germline CDR1 LGHDT, CDR2 YNNKEL (reference sequence). J was trimmed by 2 bases and V by 11 bases; bases with no gene match: 8. The CDR3 runs 13 residues. This CDR3 reads CAGGDMDQETQYF. CDR3 in DNA: TGTGCCGGGGGGGATATGGATCAAGAGACCCAGTACTTC.

The rearrangement links TRBV5-1 to TRBJ2-3; D unclear. This CDR3 has 13 residues. Trimming cost V 5 bases and J 6 bases, with 13 bases left between them. CDR1 and CDR2 (germline): SGHRS, YFSETQ. CDR3 bases: TGCGCCAGCAGACCAGACCCGCGTGATACGCAGTATTTT. Protein: CASRPDPRDTQYF.

A single count supports this clonotype. This may be a read error, as it is one base from a much larger clone. This chain connects TRBV12-3 or TRBV12-4 to TRBJ2-1; the D gene is possibly TRBD2 (6 bases). The germline V and J ends were trimmed by 7 bases and 13 bases, with 20 bases remaining between them. CDR3 length: 13 amino acids. DNA for the CDR3: TGTGCCAGCACCCCGGGACTTGGAGAGACCCAGTTCTTC. Amino acid sequence: CASTPGLGETQFF.

The chain carries TRBV7-9 and TRBJ1-1; 7 bases agree with TRBD1. The length of the CDR3 is 16 residues. Germline V CDR1 and CDR2: SEHNR, FQNEAQ (reference sequence). V gave up 1 base and J gave up 5 bases; unmatched junction bases: 10. As DNA, the CDR3 is TGTGCCAGCAGCTTAGAGTCAGGGGGGGGATTAACTGAAGCTTTCTTT. It translates to CASSLESGGGLTEAFF.

V is TRBV5-6 and J is TRBJ2-1; tentatively, D is TRBD1 (5 bases). There are 15 residues in the CDR3. The germline gives CDR1 SGHDT, CDR2 YYEEEE. Trimming took 3 bases from V and 0 from J, leaving 10 bases between them. The CDR3 is CASSWGRGSYNEQFF. The CDR3 DNA reads as TGTGCCAGCAGCTGGGGAAGGGGCTCCTACAATGAGCAGTTCTTC.

CDR3 sequence: CASSDAILGDEQFF. As DNA, the CDR3 is TGTGCCAGCAGTGACGCCATATTGGGGGATGAGCAGTTCTTC. This rearrangement joins TRBV12-3 or TRBV12-4 to TRBJ2-1; the D gene could be TRBD1 or TRBD2 (5 bases each). Trimming shortened V by 5 bases and J by 8 bases, and 16 bases separated the two germline ends. The CDR3 sequence is 14 residues long.

This rearrangement joins TRBV7-3 to TRBJ2-5; D is undetermined. CDR3 size: 13 residues. Germline V gene sequence: CDR1 SGHTA, CDR2 FQGTGA. With 1 base removed from V and 13 bases from J, the gap between germline ends came to 16 bases. The CDR3 loop reads CASSLSHIDERYF. The CDR3 coding sequence is TGTGCCAGCAGCTTAAGCCATATCGATGAGCGGTACTTC.

Regarding this clonotype: In this CDR3 the conserved last residue, phenylalanine or tryptophan, is missing, so a read error is likely. Because the CDR3's place on the DNA is in doubt, the DNA is left out and the CDR3 is given as listed by TCRdb. V is TRBV7-3 and J is TRBJ1-1. Germline lookup yields CDR1 SGHTA and CDR2 FQGTGA. Termini included, the CDR3 measures 18 amino acids. CDR3: CASGLKRQAPNLGTEPFV.

The V call is TRBV27, the J call TRBJ1-1, with 10 bases aligning to TRBD1. There are 15 residues in the CDR3. With V trimmed by 5 bases and J by 3 bases, 6 bases remained unmatched. CDR1 MNHEY and CDR2 SMNVEV come from the germline V gene (reference sequence). CDR3 in amino acids: CASSVSGTGDTEAFF. CDR3 DNA sequence: TGTGCCAGCAGTGTGTCCGGGACAGGGGACACTGAAGCTTTCTTT.